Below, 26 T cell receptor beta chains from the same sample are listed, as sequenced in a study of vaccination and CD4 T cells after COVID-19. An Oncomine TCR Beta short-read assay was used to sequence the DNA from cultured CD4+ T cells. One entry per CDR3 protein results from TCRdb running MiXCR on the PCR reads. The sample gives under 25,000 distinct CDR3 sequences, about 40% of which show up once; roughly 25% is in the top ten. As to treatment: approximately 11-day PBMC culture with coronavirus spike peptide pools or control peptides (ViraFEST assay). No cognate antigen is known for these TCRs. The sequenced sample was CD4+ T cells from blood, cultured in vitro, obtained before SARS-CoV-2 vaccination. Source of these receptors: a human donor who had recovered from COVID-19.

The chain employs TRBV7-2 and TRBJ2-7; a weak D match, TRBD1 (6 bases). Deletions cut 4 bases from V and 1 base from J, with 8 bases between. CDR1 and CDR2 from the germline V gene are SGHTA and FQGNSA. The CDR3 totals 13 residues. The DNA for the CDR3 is TGTGCCAGCAGCTCGGACAGATCCTACGAGCAGTACTTC. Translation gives CASSSDRSYEQYF.

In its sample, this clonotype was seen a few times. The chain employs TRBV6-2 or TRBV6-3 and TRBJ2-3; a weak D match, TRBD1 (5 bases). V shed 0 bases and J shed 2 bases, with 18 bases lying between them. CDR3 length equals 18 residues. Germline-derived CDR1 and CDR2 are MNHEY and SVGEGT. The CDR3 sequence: CASSYSSSWTMNTDTQYF. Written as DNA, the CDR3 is TGTGCCAGCAGTTACTCGAGCTCCTGGACAATGAACACAGATACGCAGTATTTT.

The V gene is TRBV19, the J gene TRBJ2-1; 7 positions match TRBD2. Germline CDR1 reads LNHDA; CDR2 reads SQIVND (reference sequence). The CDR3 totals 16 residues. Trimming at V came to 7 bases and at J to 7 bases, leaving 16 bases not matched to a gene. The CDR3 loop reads CASTTAAGTAPNEQFF. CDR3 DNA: TGTGCCAGTACCACCGCAGCGGGGACTGCACCTAATGAGCAGTTCTTC.

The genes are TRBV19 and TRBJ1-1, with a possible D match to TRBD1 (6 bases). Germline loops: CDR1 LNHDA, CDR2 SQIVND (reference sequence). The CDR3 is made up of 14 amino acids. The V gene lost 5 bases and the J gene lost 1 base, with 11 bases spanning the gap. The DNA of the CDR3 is TGTGCCAGTAGTCTTTCGGGGGCGAACACTGAAGCTTTCTTT. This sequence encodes CASSLSGANTEAFF.

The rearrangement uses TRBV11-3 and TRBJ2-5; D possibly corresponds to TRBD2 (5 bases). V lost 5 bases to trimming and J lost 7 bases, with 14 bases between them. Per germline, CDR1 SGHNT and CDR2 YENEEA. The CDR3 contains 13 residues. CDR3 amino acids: CASSPQGLGTQYF. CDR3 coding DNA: TGTGCCAGCAGCCCCCAAGGACTGGGGACCCAGTACTTC.

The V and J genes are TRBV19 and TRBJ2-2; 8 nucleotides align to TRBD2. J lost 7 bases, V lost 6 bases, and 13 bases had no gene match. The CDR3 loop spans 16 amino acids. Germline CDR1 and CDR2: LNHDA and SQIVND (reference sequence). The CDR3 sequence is CASSSTGGHIGGELFF. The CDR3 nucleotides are TGTGCCAGTAGCTCCACGGGGGGGCATATTGGCGGGGAGCTGTTTTTT.

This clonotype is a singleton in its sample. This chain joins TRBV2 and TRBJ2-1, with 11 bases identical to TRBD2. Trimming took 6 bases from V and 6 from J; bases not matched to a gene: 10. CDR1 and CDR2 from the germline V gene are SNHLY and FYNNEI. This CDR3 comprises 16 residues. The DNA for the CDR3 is TGTGCCAGCAGCCCAAGTGGACTAGCGGGTGGCAATGAGCAGTTCTTC. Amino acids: CASSPSGLAGGNEQFF.

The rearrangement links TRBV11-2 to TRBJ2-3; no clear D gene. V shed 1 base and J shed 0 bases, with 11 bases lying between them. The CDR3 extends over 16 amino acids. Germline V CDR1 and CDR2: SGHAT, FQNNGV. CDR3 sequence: CASSLVSRPSTDTQYF. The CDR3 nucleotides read TGTGCCAGCAGCTTAGTTTCCAGGCCTAGCACAGATACGCAGTATTTT.

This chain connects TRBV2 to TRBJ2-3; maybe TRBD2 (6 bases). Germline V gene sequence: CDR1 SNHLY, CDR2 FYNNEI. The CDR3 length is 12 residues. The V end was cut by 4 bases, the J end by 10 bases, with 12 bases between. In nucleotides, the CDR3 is TGTGCCAGCAGTGGGGACTCTCCTCCGCAGTATTTT. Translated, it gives CASSGDSPPQYF.

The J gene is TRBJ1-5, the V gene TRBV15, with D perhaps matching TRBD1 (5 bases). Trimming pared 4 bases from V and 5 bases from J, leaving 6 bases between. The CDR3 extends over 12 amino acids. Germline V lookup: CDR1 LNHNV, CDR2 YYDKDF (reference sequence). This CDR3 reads CATSKGYQPQHF. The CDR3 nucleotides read TGTGCCACCAGCAAGGGGTATCAGCCCCAGCATTTT.

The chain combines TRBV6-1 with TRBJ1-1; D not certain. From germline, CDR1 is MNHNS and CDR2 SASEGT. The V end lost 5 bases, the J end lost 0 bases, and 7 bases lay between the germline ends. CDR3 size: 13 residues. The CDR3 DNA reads TGTGCCAGCAGTCCAACGGTGAACACTGAAGCTTTCTTT. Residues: CASSPTVNTEAFF.

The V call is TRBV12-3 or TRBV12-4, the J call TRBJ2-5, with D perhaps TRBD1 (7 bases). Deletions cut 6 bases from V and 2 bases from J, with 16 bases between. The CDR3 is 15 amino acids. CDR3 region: CASSPPGGRQETQYF. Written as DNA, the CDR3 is TGTGCCAGCAGCCCCCCAGGGGGGCGACAAGAGACCCAGTACTTC.

CDR3 region: CASLDRTSGNTIYF. The CDR3 nucleotides are TGTGCCAGCCTAGACAGGACCTCTGGAAACACCATATATTTT. This chain connects TRBV28 to TRBJ1-3; TRBD1 is a possible D gene (6 bases). The germline V gene has CDR1 MDHEN and CDR2 SYDVKM. CDR3 size: 14 residues. V shed 8 bases and J shed 0 bases, with 11 bases lying between them.

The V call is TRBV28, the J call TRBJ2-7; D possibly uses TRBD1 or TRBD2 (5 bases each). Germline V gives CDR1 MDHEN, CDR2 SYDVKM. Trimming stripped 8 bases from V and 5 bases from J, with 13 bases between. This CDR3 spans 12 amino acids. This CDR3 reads CASEGLVNEQYF. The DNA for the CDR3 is TGTGCCAGCGAGGGGCTAGTGAACGAGCAGTACTTC. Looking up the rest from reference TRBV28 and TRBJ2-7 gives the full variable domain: DVKVTQSSRYLVKRTGEKVFLECVQDMDHENMFWYRQDPGLGLRLIYFSYDVKMKEKGDIPEGYSVSREKKERFSLILESASTNQTSMYLCASEGLVNEQYFGPGTRLTVT.

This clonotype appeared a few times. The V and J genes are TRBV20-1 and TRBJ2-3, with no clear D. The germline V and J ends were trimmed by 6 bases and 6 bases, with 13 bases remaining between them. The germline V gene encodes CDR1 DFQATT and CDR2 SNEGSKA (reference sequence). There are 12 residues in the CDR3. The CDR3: CSATPPMDTQYF. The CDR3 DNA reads TGCAGTGCAACCCCTCCGATGGATACGCAGTATTTT.

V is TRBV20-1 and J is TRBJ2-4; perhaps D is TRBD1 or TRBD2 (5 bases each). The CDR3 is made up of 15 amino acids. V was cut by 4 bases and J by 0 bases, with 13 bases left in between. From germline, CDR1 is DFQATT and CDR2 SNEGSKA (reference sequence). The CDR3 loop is CSAKSGTPAKNIQYF. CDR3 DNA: TGCAGTGCTAAATCCGGGACGCCAGCCAAAAACATTCAGTACTTC.

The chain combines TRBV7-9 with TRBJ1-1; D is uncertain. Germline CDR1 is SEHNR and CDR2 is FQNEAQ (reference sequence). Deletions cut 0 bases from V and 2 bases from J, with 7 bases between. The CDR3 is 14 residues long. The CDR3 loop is CASSLALVNTEAFF. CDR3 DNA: TGTGCCAGCAGCTTAGCGTTGGTCAACACTGAAGCTTTCTTT.

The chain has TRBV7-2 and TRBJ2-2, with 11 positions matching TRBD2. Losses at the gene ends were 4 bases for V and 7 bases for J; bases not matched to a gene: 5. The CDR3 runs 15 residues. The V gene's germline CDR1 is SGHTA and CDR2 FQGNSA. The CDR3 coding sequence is TGTGCCAGCAGCTCCGCGACTAGCGGGGTCGGGGAGCTGTTTTTT. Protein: CASSSATSGVGELFF.

CDR3 in amino acids: CASSDWYEQYF. CDR3 DNA: TGTGCCAGCAGTGACTGGTACGAGCAGTACTTC. This rearrangement joins TRBV6-1 to TRBJ2-7; D ambiguous. Trimming stripped 3 bases from V and 4 bases from J, with 4 bases between. The CDR3 contains 11 residues. Germline V gene data show CDR1 as MNHNS and CDR2 as SASEGT.

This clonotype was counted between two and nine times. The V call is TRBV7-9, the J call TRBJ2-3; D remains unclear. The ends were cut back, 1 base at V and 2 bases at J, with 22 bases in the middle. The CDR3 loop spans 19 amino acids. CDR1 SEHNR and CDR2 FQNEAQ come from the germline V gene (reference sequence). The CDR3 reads CASSLVRSHTPFPTDTQYF. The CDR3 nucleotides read TGTGCCAGCAGCTTAGTGCGGAGCCATACCCCTTTTCCCACAGATACGCAGTATTTT.

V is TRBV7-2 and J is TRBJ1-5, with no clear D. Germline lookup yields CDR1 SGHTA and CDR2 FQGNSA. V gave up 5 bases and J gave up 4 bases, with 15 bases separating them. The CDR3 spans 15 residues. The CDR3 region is CASSPEDGRNQPQHF. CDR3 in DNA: TGTGCCAGCAGCCCGGAGGACGGAAGAAATCAGCCCCAGCATTTT.

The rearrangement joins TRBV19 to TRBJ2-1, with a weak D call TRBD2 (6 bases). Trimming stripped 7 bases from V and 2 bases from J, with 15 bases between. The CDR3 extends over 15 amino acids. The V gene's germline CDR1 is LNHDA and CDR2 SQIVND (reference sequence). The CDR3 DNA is TGTGCCAGTAATGATGGGGGACTTACCTACAATGAGCAGTTCTTC. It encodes CASNDGGLTYNEQFF.

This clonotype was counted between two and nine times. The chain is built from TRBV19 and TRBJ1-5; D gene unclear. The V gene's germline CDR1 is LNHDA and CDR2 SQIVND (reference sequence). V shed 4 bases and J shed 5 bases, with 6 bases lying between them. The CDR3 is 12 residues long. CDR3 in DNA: TGTGCCAGTAGTAATTTGGATCAGCCCCAGCATTTT. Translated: CASSNLDQPQHF.

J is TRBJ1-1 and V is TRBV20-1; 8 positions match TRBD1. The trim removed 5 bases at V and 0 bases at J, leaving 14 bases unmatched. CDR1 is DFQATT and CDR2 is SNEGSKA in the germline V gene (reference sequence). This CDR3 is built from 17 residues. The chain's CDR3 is CSAPPTGTGSLNTEAFF. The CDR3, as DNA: TGCAGTGCTCCCCCCACCGGGACAGGTTCTTTGAACACTGAAGCTTTCTTT.

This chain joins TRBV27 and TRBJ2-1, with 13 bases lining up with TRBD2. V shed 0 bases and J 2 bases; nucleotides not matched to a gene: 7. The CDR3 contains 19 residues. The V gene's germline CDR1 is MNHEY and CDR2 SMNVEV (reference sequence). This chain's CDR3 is CASSLSRTSGSATYNEQFF. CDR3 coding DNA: TGTGCCAGCAGTTTATCGCGGACTAGCGGGAGCGCCACCTACAATGAGCAGTTCTTC.

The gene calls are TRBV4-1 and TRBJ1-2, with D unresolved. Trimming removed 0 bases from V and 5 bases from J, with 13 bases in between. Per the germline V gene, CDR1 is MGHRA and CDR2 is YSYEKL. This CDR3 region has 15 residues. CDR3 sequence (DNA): TGCGCCAGCAGCCAAGAACGACTCGGCAGGTATGGCTACACCTTC. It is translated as CASSQERLGRYGYTF.